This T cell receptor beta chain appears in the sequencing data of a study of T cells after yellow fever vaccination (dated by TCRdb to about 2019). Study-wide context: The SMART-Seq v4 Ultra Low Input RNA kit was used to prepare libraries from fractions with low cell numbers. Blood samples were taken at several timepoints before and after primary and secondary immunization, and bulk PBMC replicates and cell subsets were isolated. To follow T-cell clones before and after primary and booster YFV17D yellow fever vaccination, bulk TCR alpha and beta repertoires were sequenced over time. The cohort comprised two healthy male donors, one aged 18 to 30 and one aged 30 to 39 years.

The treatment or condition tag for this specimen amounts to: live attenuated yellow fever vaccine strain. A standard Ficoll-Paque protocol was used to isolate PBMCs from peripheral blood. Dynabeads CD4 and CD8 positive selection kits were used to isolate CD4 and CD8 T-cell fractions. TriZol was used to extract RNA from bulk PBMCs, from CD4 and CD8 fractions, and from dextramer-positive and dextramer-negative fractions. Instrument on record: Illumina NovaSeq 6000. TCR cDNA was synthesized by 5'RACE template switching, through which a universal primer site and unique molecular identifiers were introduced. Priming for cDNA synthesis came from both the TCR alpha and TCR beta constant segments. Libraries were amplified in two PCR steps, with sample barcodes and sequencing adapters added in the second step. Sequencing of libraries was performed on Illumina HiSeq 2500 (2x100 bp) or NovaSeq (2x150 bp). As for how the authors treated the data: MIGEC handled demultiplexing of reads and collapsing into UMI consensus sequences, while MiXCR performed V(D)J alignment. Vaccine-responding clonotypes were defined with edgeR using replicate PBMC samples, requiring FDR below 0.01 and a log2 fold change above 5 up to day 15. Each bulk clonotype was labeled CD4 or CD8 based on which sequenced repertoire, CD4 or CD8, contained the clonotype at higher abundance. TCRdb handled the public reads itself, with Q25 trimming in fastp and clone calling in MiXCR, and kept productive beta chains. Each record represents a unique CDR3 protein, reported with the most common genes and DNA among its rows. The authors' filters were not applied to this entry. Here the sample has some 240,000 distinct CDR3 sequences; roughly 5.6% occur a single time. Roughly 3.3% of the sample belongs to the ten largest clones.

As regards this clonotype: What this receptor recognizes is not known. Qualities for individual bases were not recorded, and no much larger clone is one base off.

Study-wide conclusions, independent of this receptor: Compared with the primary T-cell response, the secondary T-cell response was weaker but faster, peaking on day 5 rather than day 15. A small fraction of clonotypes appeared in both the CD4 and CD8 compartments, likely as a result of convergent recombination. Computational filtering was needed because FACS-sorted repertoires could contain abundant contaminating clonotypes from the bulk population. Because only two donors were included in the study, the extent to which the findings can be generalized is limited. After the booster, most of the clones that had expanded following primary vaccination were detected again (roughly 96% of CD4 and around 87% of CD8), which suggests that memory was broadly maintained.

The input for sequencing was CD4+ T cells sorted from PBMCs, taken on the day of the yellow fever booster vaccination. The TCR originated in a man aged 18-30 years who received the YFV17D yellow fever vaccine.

This receptor has the CDR3 CASSVHGGGVTEAFF. The DNA sequence reads TGTGCCAGCAGCGTCCATGGCGGGGGCGTCACTGAAGCTTTCTTT. The rearranged chain carries TRBV7-3 and TRBJ1-1; TRBD1 is perhaps the D gene, given 6 matching bases. CDR1 and CDR2, looked up from the germline V gene, are SGHTA and FQGTGA. The germline ends are 17 bases apart after V is trimmed by 5 bases and J by 4 bases. The CDR3 covers 15 residues, taking in both the cysteine and the phenylalanine. Of all the DNA, just the CDR3 is kept, 45 bases in frame from base 1.